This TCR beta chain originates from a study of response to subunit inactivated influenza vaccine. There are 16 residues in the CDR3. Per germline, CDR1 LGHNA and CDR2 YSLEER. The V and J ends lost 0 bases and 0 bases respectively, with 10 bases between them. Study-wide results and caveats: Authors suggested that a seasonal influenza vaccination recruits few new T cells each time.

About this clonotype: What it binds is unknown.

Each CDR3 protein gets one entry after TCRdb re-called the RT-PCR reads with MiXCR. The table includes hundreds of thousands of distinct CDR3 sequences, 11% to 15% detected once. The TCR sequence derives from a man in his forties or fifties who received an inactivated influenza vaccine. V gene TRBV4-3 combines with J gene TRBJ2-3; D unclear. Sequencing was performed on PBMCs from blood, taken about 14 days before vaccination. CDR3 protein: CASSQEPGPSTDTQYF. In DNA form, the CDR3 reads TGCGCCAGCAGCCAAGAACCAGGACCTAGCACAGATACGCAGTATTTT.